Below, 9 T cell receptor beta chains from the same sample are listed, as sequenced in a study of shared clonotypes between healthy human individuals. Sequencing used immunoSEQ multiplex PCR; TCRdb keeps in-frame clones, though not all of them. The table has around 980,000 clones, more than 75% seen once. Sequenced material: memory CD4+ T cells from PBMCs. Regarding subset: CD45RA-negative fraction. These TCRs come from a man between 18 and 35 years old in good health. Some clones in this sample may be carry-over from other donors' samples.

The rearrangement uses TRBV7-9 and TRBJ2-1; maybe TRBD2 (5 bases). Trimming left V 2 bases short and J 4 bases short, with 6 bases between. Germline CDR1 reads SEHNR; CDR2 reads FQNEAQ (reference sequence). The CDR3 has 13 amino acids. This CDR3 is CASSLREYNEQFF. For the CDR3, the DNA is TGTGCCAGCAGCTTAAGGGAGTACAATGAGCAGTTCTTC.

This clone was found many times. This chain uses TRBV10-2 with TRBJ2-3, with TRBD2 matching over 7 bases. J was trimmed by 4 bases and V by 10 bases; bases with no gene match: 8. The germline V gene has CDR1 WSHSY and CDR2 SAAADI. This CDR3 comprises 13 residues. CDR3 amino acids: CATRDYRSDTQYF. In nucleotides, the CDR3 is TGCGCCACCCGGGACTACAGATCAGATACGCAGTATTTT.

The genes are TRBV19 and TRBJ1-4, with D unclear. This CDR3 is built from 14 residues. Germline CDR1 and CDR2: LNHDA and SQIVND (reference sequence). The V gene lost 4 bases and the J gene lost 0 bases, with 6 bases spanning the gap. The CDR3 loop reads CASSRRATNEKLFF. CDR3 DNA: TGTGCCAGTAGTAGGAGAGCAACTAATGAAAAACTGTTTTTT.

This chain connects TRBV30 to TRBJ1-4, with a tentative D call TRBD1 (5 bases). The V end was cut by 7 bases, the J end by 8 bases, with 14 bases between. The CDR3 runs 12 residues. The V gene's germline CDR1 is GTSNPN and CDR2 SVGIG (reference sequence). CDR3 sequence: CAYAGAGEKLFF. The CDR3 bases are TGTGCCTACGCGGGAGCAGGGGAAAAACTGTTTTTT. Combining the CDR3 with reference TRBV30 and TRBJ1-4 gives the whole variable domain SQTIHQWPATLVQPVGSPLSLECTVEGTSNPNLYWYRQAAGRGLQLLFYSVGIGQISSEVPQNLSASRPQDRQFILSSKKLLLSDSGFYLCAYAGAGEKLFFGSGTQLSVL.

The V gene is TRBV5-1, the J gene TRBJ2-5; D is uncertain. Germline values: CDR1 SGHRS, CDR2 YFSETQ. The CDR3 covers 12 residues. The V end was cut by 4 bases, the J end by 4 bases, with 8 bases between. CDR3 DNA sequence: TGCGCCAGCAGCCCCGGTGGAGAGACCCAGTACTTC. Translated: CASSPGGETQYF.

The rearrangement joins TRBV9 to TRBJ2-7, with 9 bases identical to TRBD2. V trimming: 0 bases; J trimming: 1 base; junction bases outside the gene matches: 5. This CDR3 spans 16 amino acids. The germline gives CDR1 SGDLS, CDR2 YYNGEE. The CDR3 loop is CASSVDVTSGSYEQYF. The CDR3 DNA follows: TGTGCCAGCAGCGTAGATGTGACTAGCGGTTCCTACGAGCAGTACTTC. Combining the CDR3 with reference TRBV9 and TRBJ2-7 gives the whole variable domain DSGVTQTPKHLITATGQRVTLRCSPRSGDLSVYWYQQSLDQGLQFLIQYYNGEERAKGNILERFSAQQFPDLHSELNLSSLELGDSALYFCASSVDVTSGSYEQYFGPGTRLTVT.

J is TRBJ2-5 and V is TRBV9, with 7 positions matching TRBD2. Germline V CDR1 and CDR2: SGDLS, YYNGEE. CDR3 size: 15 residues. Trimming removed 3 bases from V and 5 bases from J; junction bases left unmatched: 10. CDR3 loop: CASSASGNERETQYF. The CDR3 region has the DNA TGTGCCAGCAGCGCGAGCGGGAATGAAAGGGAGACCCAGTACTTC.

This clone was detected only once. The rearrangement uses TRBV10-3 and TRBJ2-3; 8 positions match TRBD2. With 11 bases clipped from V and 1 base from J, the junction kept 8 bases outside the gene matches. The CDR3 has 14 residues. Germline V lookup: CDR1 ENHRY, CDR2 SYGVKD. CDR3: CASGSGGGTDTQYF. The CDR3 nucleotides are TGTGCCTCGGGGAGCGGGGGAGGCACAGATACGCAGTATTTT.

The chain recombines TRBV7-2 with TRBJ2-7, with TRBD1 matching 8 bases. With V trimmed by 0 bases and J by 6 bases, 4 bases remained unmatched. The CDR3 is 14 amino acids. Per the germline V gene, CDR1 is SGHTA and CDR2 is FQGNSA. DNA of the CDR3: TGTGCCAGCAGCTTAGCGCAGGGGGCGAGCGAGCAGTACTTC. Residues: CASSLAQGASEQYF.